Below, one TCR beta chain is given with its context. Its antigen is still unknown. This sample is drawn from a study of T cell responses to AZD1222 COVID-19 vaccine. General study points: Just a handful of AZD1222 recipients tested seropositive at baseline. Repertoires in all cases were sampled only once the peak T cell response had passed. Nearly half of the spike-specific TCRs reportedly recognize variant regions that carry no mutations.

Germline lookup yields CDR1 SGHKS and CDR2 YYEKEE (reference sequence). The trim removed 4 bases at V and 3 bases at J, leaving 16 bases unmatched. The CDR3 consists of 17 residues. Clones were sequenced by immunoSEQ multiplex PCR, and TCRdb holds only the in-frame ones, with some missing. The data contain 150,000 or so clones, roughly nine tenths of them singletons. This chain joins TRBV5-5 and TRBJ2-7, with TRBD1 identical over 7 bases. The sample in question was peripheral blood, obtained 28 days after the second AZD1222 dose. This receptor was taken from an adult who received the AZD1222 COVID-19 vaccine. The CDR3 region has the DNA TGTGCCAGCAGCACCACCTCGACAGGGCGCCGGATCTACGAGCAGTACTTC. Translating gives CASSTTSTGRRIYEQYF.